The 10 T cell receptor beta chains presented below share a single source sample, sequenced in a study of STAT3 mutations in large granular lymphocyte leukemia. Study-level points and caveats: In T-cell large granular lymphocyte leukemia, about half of patients showed multiple immunodominant subclonotypes.

The data were produced by immunoSEQ multiplex PCR, yet TCRdb's version contains in-frame clones alone and is incomplete. The sample lists around 1,500 clones; less than 80% were seen once. No antigen is known for these receptors. Input material: peripheral blood mononuclear cells. Receptor source: a man aged 50-60 years with T-cell large granular lymphocyte leukemia. Some clones in this sample may be carry-over from other donors' samples.

V gene TRBV19 combines with J gene TRBJ1-5; 10 positions agree with TRBD1. CDR1 is LNHDA and CDR2 is SQIVND in the germline V gene (reference sequence). Germline trimming cut 6 bases from V and 7 bases from J; bases unmatched to any gene: 15. This CDR3 spans 17 amino acids. Here the CDR3 reads CASRRGTGTGVRQPQHF. DNA for the CDR3: TGTGCCAGTAGGCGTGGTACCGGGACAGGGGTTCGGCAGCCCCAGCATTTT.

The V call is TRBV7-2, the J call TRBJ1-2; unclear D gene. This CDR3 is 13 amino acids long. Looked up from germline, CDR1 is SGHTA and CDR2 is FQGNSA. V shed 1 base and J shed 8 bases, with 11 bases lying between them. As DNA, the CDR3 is TGTGCCAGCAGCTTAGACCGGGTTGGGGGCTACACCTTC. Translating gives CASSLDRVGGYTF.

V and J are TRBV5-1 and TRBJ1-5; TRBD1 agrees at 12 bases. This CDR3 spans 17 amino acids. Germline-derived CDR1 and CDR2 are SGHRS and YFSETQ. V lost 4 bases to trimming and J lost 7 bases; unmatched junction nucleotides: 12. CDR3 nucleotide sequence: TGCGCCAGCAGCGTCGGGACAGGGGGCGGCAGGTACCAGCCCCAGCATTTT. It specifies CASSVGTGGGRYQPQHF.

The chain uses TRBV30 and TRBJ1-4, with a tentative D call TRBD1 (5 bases). Trimming took 4 bases from V and 7 from J, leaving 22 bases between them. The CDR3 is made up of 16 amino acids. CDR1 and CDR2 from the germline V gene are GTSNPN and SVGIG (reference sequence). The CDR3 nucleotides read TGTGCCTGGACAGAGGGGACCGTCGTACTTGGTGAAAAACTGTTTTTT. This sequence encodes CAWTEGTVVLGEKLFF. Full variable domain (missing parts from reference TRBV30 and TRBJ1-4): SQTIHQWPATLVQPVGSPLSLECTVEGTSNPNLYWYRQAAGRGLQLLFYSVGIGQISSEVPQNLSASRPQDRQFILSSKKLLLSDSGFYLCAWTEGTVVLGEKLFFGSGTQLSVL.

The chain uses TRBV7-9 and TRBJ2-7; D could derive from TRBD1 or TRBD2 (5 bases each). The germline V gene has CDR1 SEHNR and CDR2 FQNEAQ (reference sequence). The CDR3 spans 16 residues. V gave up 4 bases and J gave up 0 bases, with 16 bases separating them. The CDR3 DNA is TGTGCCAGCAGCTCGATCACAGCGGACACCTCCTACGAGCAGTACTTC. Amino acid sequence: CASSSITADTSYEQYF.

This chain joins TRBV18 and TRBJ1-1; TRBD1 is a possible D gene (6 bases). V was pared by 8 bases and J by 3 bases, with 13 bases between. The CDR3 spans 13 residues. Germline CDR1 KGHSH, CDR2 LQKENI. In nucleotides, the CDR3 is TGTGCCAGCGCCGGACAGAGCTACACTGAAGCTTTCTTT. It encodes CASAGQSYTEAFF.

The chain couples TRBV30 to TRBJ1-4, with 8 bases identical to TRBD1. CDR1 is GTSNPN and CDR2 is SVGIG in the germline V gene (reference sequence). The CDR3 loop spans 14 amino acids. Trimming removed 0 bases from V and 8 bases from J; junction bases left unmatched: 5. CDR3 DNA sequence: TGTGCCTGGAGTGTATCCGGGGACAGGGAAAAACTGTTTTTT. Amino acids: CAWSVSGDREKLFF.

The chain employs TRBV4-3 and TRBJ1-2, with 8 bases identical to TRBD1. V shed 0 bases, J shed 4 bases, and the junction held 4 bases outside the gene matches. Germline lookup yields CDR1 LGHNA and CDR2 YSLEER. The CDR3 has 15 amino acids. The CDR3 loop reads CASSQEIQGGYGYTF. The CDR3 nucleotides read TGCGCCAGCAGCCAAGAAATACAGGGGGGCTATGGCTACACCTTC.

The V call is TRBV7-9, the J call TRBJ1-4; TRBD1 matches 7 bases. V dropped 5 bases and J dropped 4; count of bases not matched to a gene: 4. Germline V gene sequence: CDR1 SEHNR, CDR2 FQNEAQ (reference sequence). The CDR3 is made up of 14 amino acids. The CDR3 DNA sequence: TGTGCCAGCAGCCCAACAGGGGTTAATGAAAAACTGTTTTTT. As protein: CASSPTGVNEKLFF.

The V and J genes are TRBV5-1 and TRBJ1-6, with 7 bases aligning to TRBD1. The CDR3 runs 14 residues. Germline loops: CDR1 SGHRS, CDR2 YFSETQ. Trimming cost V 0 bases and J 9 bases; bases outside gene matches: 3. The CDR3 protein is CASSLVQGGSPLHF. The CDR3 coding sequence is TGCGCCAGCAGCTTGGTCCAGGGGGGTTCACCCCTCCACTTT.